This paragraph covers one T cell receptor (beta chain) sequence. The target antigen is unknown. CDR3 size: 13 residues. V lost 4 bases, J lost 0 bases, and 6 bases lay in between. Germline V gene lookup returns CDR1 SEHNR and CDR2 FQNEAQ (reference sequence). Measured with immunoSEQ multiplex PCR; TCRdb has only the in-frame clones, and not every one. Of some 120,000 clones listed, 93% are singletons. This sample is part of a study of T cell responses to AZD1222 COVID-19 vaccine. Study results and limitations: Among the donors, most were white British and more were female, and clonal diversity was possibly underestimated.

The J gene is TRBJ1-1, the V gene TRBV7-9; D is undetermined. The material was peripheral blood, obtained on day 0 of AZD1222 vaccination. This receptor was taken from an adult in good health. The CDR3 sequence: CASSSKLNTEAFF. CDR3 sequence (DNA): TGTGCCAGCAGCTCGAAACTGAACACTGAAGCTTTCTTT.